This T cell receptor (beta chain) stems from a study of neurological immune-mediated disorders (dated by TCRdb to the late 2010s). Background for the entire study: Among the approximately 35 multiple sclerosis patients, relapsing-remitting MS was present in roughly 30 and secondary progressive MS was present in 3. The 90 to 110 TCR-beta libraries included longitudinal samples, technical triplicates and paired sorted CD4+ and CD8+ T-cell subsets alongside PBMC samples. The cohort comprised 68 subjects: about 14 HAM/TSP patients, some 34 multiple sclerosis patients and about 20 healthy controls. Using UMI-based sequencing, the study compared peripheral blood TCR-beta repertoires from patients with HTLV-I-associated myelopathy (HAM/TSP), patients with multiple sclerosis, and healthy controls. Broader findings and caveats from the paper: The MS cluster was not associated with any clinical or MRI features, and the authors stated that larger cohorts are needed. In phylogenetic analysis, the repertoires of 18 of 34 MS patients grouped into a cluster of related CDR3 sequences, which suggests a possible signature at the repertoire level. The highest TCR clonal expansion was observed in HAM/TSP patients, whereas the lowest was observed in MS patients, even when compared with healthy controls. No identical CDR3 amino acid sequences were shared among expanded clones across subjects, suggesting private TCR-beta repertoires in all groups.

CDR3 length: 15 amino acids, cysteine to phenylalanine. Here the CDR3 DNA is all that survives: 45 bases in frame from base 1. Between the V and J ends, shortened by 7 bases and 13 bases respectively, the junction contains 28 bases. CDR1 and CDR2 are drawn from the germline V gene (reference sequence): DFQATT, SNEGSKA. To synthesize cDNA, template-switch 5'RACE was performed with a primer carrying a 10-nucleotide random unique molecular identifier so that each TCR transcript was tagged. Each sequencing run produced over 180 million TCR-beta sequences covering 15-18 subjects. Total RNA was extracted with the RNeasy kit. TCR-beta VDJ regions were amplified with primers for the TCR constant region and the 5'RACE anchor, using the KAPA Real-time Library Amplification kit. A first PCR added sample indexes and Illumina adaptors, and a second PCR then raised library yield. After purification with Ampure beads, the TCR product of roughly 650 bp was size-selected on a 2% E-gel SizeSelection system. Library quality was checked on a Bioanalyzer, concentration was measured with Qubit, and libraries were quantified with the Kapa Library Quantification kit before pooling. Paired-end 2 x 150 bp sequencing of the libraries was performed on an Illumina HiSeq 2500. To increase sequence diversity, roughly 23-30% phiX was spiked into each library pool. Processing in the source paper ran as follows. Quality-filtered reads were processed with the UMI-based MiGEC pipeline, and over 85% of raw TCR sequences were removed by the MiGEC pipeline during error correction. IMGT germline references were used for alignment of VDJ genes, and clonotypes were defined by a unique CDR3 amino acid sequence together with V-J genes. Clonal expansion, Shannon diversity, and CDR3 relatedness (CalcPairwiseDistances, ClusterSamples) were evaluated with VDJtools, and phylogenetic trees were built with CLCbio workbench. Using coefficient-of-variation modelling across technical triplicates, the study counted a clone as expanded if it had at least 8 unique UMIs. TCRdb redid the processing of the public reads, applying fastp at Q25 and MiXCR, and retained in-frame beta chains. When rows share a CDR3 protein, they turn into one entry using the most common DNA and genes. TCRdb, not the original authors, processed these V and J calls. The sample has about 58,000 distinct CDR3 sequences on record, about 3.4% of them singletons. Together, the top ten hold around 7.5% of the sample.

For unsorted PBMC libraries, 2 million PBMCs were used after storage in RNAlater at -80 degrees C until RNA extraction. The multiple sclerosis patients were enrolled in a US clinical protocol that used magnetic resonance imaging to evaluate disease progression. Peripheral blood was subjected to Ficoll-Hypaque density gradient centrifugation to isolate PBMCs, which were then cryopreserved in liquid nitrogen. This clonotype was counted at least ten times. Its antigen specificity is not known. No base qualities exist here, and no much larger clone lies one base off it. The sequence links TRBV20-1 to TRBJ1-4; no D segment can be confidently identified. This clonotype originated in a woman in her sixties with multiple sclerosis. Specimen: PBMCs. The CDR3 loop reads CSVPVTAAAIGGLFF. The DNA sequence follows: TGCAGTGTTCCTGTAACCGCTGCCGCGATCGGAGGACTGTTTTTT.